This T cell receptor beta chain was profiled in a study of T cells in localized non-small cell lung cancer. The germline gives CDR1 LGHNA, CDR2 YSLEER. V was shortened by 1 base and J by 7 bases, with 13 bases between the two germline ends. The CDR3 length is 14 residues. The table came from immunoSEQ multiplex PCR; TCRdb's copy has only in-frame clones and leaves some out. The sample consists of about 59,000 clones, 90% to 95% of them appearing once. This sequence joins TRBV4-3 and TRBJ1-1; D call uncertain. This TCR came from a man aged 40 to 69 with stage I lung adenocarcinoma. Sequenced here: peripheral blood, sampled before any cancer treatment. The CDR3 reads CASSQALRLGEAFF. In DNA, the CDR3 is TGCGCCAGCAGCCAAGCGTTGCGATTGGGTGAAGCTTTCTTT.